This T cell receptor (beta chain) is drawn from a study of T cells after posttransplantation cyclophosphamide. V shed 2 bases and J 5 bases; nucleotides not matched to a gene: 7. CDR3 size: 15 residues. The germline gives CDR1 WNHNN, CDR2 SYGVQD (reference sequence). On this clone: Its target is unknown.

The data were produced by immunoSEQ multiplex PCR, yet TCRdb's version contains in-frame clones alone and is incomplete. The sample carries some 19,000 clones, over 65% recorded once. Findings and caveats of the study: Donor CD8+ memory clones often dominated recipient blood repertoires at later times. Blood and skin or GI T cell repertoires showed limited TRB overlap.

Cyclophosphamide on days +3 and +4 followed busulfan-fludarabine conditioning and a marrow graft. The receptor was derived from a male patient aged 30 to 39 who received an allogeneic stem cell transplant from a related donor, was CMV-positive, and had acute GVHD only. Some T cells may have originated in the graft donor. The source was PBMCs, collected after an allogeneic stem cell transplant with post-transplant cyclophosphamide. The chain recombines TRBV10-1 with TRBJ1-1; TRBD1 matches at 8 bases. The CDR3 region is CASSEPGQGLTEAFF. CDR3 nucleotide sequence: TGCGCCAGCAGTGAGCCCGGACAGGGTTTGACTGAAGCTTTCTTT.